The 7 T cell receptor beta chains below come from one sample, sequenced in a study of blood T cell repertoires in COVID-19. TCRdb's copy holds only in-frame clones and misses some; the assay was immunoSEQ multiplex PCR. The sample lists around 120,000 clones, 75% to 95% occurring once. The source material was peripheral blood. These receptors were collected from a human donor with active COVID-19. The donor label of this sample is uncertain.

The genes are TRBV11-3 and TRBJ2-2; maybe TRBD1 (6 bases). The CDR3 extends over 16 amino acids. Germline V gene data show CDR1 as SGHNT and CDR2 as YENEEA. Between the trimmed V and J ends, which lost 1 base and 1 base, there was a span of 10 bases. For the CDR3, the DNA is TGTGCCAGCAGCTTAGGCCGGGACAAGAACACCGGGGAGCTGTTTTTT. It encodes CASSLGRDKNTGELFF.

DNA for the CDR3: TGTGCCAGTAGCTTGGGGGGATATGGCTACACCTTC. It codes for CASSLGGYGYTF. This chain uses TRBV19 with TRBJ1-2, with D perhaps TRBD1 (5 bases). The CDR3 loop spans 12 amino acids. From germline, CDR1 is LNHDA and CDR2 SQIVND (reference sequence). Trimming shortened V by 6 bases and J by 5 bases, and 10 bases separated the two germline ends.

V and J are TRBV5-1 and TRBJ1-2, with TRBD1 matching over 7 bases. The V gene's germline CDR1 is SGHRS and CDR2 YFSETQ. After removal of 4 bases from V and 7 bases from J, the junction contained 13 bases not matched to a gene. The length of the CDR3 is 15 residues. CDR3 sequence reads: CASSQGGQLGGGYTF. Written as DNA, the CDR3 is TGCGCCAGCAGCCAAGGGGGACAGTTGGGCGGTGGCTACACCTTC.

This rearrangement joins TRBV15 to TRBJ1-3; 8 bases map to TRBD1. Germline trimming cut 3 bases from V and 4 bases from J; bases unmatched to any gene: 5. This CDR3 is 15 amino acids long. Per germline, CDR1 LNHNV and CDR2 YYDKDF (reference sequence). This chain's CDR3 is CATSRTGDPGNTIYF. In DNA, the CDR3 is TGTGCCACCAGCAGGACAGGGGATCCGGGAAACACCATATATTTT.

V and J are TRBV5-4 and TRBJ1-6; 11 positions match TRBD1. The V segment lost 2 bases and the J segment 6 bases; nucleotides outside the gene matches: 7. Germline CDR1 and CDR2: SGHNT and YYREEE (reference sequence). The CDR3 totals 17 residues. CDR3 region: CASSFRTGGLTNSPLHF. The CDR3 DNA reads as TGTGCCAGCAGCTTCAGGACAGGGGGCTTGACTAATTCACCCCTCCACTTT.

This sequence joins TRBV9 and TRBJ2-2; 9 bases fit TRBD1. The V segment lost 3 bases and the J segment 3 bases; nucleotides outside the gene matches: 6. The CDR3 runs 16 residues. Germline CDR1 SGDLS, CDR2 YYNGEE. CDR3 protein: CASSGYRGLDTGELFF. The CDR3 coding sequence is TGTGCCAGCAGCGGCTACAGGGGGCTCGACACCGGGGAGCTGTTTTTT.

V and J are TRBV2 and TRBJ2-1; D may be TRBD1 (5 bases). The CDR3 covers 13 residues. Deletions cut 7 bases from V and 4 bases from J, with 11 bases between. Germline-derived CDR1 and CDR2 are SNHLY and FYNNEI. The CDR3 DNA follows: TGTGCCAGCATGAACCCAGGGTACAATGAGCAGTTCTTC. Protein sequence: CASMNPGYNEQFF.